The rows below give T cell receptor beta chains drawn from one sample of a study of T cell changes during pregnancy in multiple sclerosis. Here immunoSEQ multiplex PCR was the method, and the copy in TCRdb shows in-frame clones only, minus some. Of some 100,000 clones in the sample, about 90% were seen once. Here the sequenced sample was peripheral blood, taken after pregnancy. The receptors shown here come from a female donor with multiple sclerosis, enrolled in a pregnancy study. Each CDR3 is given without its conserved first and last residue. The listing skips clone size in some rows; elsewhere it reads once, few, many or a size class.

cdr3_aa j_call v_call clone_size
ASSLVDGGIAQY TRBJ2-5 TRBV7-2 -
ASSGEGSGSNEQY TRBJ2-7 TRBV9 -
ASSIFSGRDNEQF TRBJ2-1 TRBV19 -
ASSLRGEQY TRBJ2-7 TRBV7-9 -
SVEVGGGGTEAF TRBJ1-1 TRBV29-1 -
AWSVRRDNEQF TRBJ2-1 TRBV30 -
ASSVSHDGYT TRBJ1-2 TRBV5-1 -
ASIGGSRSSGELF TRBJ2-2 TRBV11-2 -
ASSYLLMPTGELF TRBJ2-2 TRBV6-5 -
ATKPGVLSYEQY TRBJ2-7 TRBV27 few
ASSSSTGSYEQY TRBJ2-7 TRBV5-1 -
ASSLEPHEQY TRBJ2-7 TRBV7-2 -
ASSLGTGGSSPLH TRBJ1-6 TRBV7-2 -
ASSGQGTYEQY TRBJ2-7 TRBV2 -
ASSVAGTGGSPLH TRBJ1-6 TRBV9 -
ASSVGTSGRGAYEQY TRBJ2-7 TRBV9 -
ASSLGQGRNQPQH TRBJ1-5 TRBV7-9 -
ASSQHSGTEAF TRBJ1-1 TRBV4-1 once
AWRVTGNTEAF TRBJ1-1 TRBV30 once
ASSVTSLSTEAF TRBJ1-1 TRBV9 -
ASSFQYNEQF TRBJ2-1 TRBV5-4 -
AWSGDTHYEQY TRBJ2-7 TRBV30 -
ASSFQGANTEAF TRBJ1-1 TRBV5-1 -
ASSNRDRGDNEQF TRBJ2-1 TRBV5-4 -
ASSSRLDQETQY TRBJ2-5 TRBV11-3 -
ASSPHPDRAIDGNQPQH TRBJ1-5 TRBV4-1 -
ASSYPRQGGNSPLH TRBJ1-6 TRBV6-5 once
ASSFVGLAGVEQY TRBJ2-7 TRBV7-2 -
ATLDRASNTGELF TRBJ2-2 TRBV10-3 -
ASSSAGAGLHGYT TRBJ1-2 TRBV7-2 -
ASSYGQATGQGGYT TRBJ1-2 TRBV4-1 -
ASSYGTTGYEQY TRBJ2-7 TRBV4-3 -
ASSLEGDYEQY TRBJ2-7 TRBV11-2 -
ASSSNNRVDFLNTGELF TRBJ2-2 TRBV7-2 once
ASSSKQGDVHEQY TRBJ2-7 TRBV7-6 -
ASSQVGTVSYEQY TRBJ2-7 TRBV4-2 -
ASSLSQGTEAF TRBJ1-1 TRBV5-1 few
ASSFVQGGTEAF TRBJ1-1 TRBV27 -
ASSGQSHGYT TRBJ1-2 TRBV9 -
AIFSAGLNEQF TRBJ2-1 TRBV10-3 -
ASSPRLGVLLRGYT TRBJ1-2 TRBV5-8 -
ARSSSSGSSYEQY TRBJ2-7 TRBV7-5 -
ASRRDSYEKLF TRBJ1-4 TRBV6-5 -
ASRRDRDYEQY TRBJ2-7 TRBV5-1 -
ASSYSGITGLTEAF TRBJ1-1 TRBV6-5 -